Listed below are T cell receptor beta chains from one sample, sequenced in a study of T cell repertoires in cytomegalovirus infection. The antigens for these receptors are not known. A single record per CDR3 protein comes from TCRdb applying MiXCR to the reads. The sample contains about 830,000 distinct CDR3 sequences, approximately 29% of which appear only once. Sequencing was performed on cultured CD8+ T cells from PBMCs, taken from culture after CMV antigen stimulation. Receptor source: a human donor in good health (CMV status not recorded). Some clones in this sample may be carry-over from other donors' samples. Both conserved end residues are part of each CDR3. Fields, in order: J gene, clone size, V gene, D gene, CDR3 protein, CDR3 DNA. The D gene is left open where the match is weak. Clone size is not always given. Where it is, it says once, few, many or a class for expanded clones.

>TRBJ2-2|.|TRBV9|.
CASSVDGRGNTGELFF
TGTGCCAGCAGCGTAGATGGACGGGGAAACACCGGGGAGCTGTTTTTT
>TRBJ1-5|.|TRBV19|.
CASSNDSIYSNQSQHF
TGTGCCAGTAGTAATGACAGCATTTATAGCAATCAGTCCCAGCATTTT
>TRBJ2-3|.|TRBV7-6|TRBD1
CASSSWPRSLGGYREKNADTQYF
TGTGCCAGCAGCTCATGGCCGAGGTCCCTAGGGGGCTACAGGGAAAAGAACGCAGATACGCAGTATTTT
>TRBJ1-2|few|TRBV6-5|.
CASSYIQGRYYGYTF
TGTGCCAGCAGTTACATTCAGGGGAGGTACTATGGCTACACCTTC
>TRBJ2-3|.|TRBV12-3/TRBV12-4|TRBD1
CASSWTGLGDTQYF
TGTGCCAGCAGTTGGACAGGGCTGGGAGATACGCAGTATTTT
>TRBJ2-7|.|TRBV20-1|.
CSAFRGYEQYF
TGCAGTGCATTCAGAGGCTACGAGCAGTACTTC
>TRBJ2-1|.|TRBV11-3|TRBD1
CASSHRDSYNEQFF
TGTGCCAGCAGCCACAGGGACAGCTACAATGAGCAGTTCTTC
>TRBJ2-2|.|TRBV7-6|TRBD2
CASSFSQRGDPTGELFF
TGTGCCAGCAGCTTCTCCCAGCGGGGGGACCCCACCGGGGAGCTGTTTTTT
>TRBJ1-1|.|TRBV7-9|TRBD1
CASSLRGGVQLSSEAFF
TGTGCCAGCAGCCTACGAGGGGGCGTCCAGCTATCCTCTGAAGCTTTCTTT
>TRBJ2-5|.|TRBV6-5|.
CASSSRLYQETQYF
TGTGCCAGCAGTTCCCGGTTGTACCAAGAGACCCAGTACTTC
>TRBJ2-3|.|TRBV7-6|.
CVSSPGRRTDTQYF
TGTGTCAGCAGCCCGGGTAGGAGGACAGATACGCAGTATTTT
>TRBJ2-3|.|TRBV4-3|.
CASIQDTGTSTDTQYF
TGCGCCAGCATCCAAGATACGGGTACTAGCACAGATACGCAGTATTTT
>TRBJ1-1|many|TRBV7-9|TRBD1
CASRSDRGDTEAFF
TGTGCCAGCAGATCGGACAGGGGAGACACTGAAGCTTTCTTT
>TRBJ1-4|.|TRBV2|.
CASPPGPGPVSELFF
TGTGCCAGTCCTCCGGGACCCGGGCCTGTAAGTGAACTGTTTTTT
>TRBJ2-3|few|TRBV4-1|TRBD2
CASSQVPLAGGRTDTQYF
TGCGCCAGCAGCCAAGTCCCTCTAGCGGGGGGCCGCACAGATACGCAGTATTTT
>TRBJ1-5|few|TRBV20-1|.
CSVRGVVNQPQHF
TGCAGTGTCAGAGGGGTGGTGAATCAGCCCCAGCATTTT
>TRBJ2-5|.|TRBV12-3/TRBV12-4|.
CASSGQGWETQYF
TGTGCCAGCAGCGGCCAGGGGTGGGAGACCCAGTACTTC
>TRBJ1-2|few|TRBV20-1|TRBD1
CSAPKTGNGYTF
TGCAGTGCTCCGAAGACAGGGAATGGCTACACCTTC
>TRBJ2-2|.|TRBV14|.
CASSPTWGRDTGELFF
TGTGCCAGCAGCCCCACCTGGGGGCGCGATACCGGGGAGCTGTTTTTT
>TRBJ1-2|.|TRBV4-1|.
CASSQVTLTANYGYTF
TGCGCCAGCAGCCAAGTCACCCTAACAGCTAACTATGGCTACACCTTC
>TRBJ1-1|.|TRBV5-4|.
CASSFSASEAFF
TGTGCCAGCAGCTTCTCCGCCTCCGAAGCTTTCTTT
>TRBJ1-5|.|TRBV19|TRBD1
CASSTSTGGNQPQHF
TGTGCCAGTAGTACCTCGACAGGGGGCAATCAGCCCCAGCATTTT
>TRBJ1-1|.|TRBV2|.
CASRGHGQNTEAFF
TGTGCCAGCAGAGGACACGGCCAGAACACTGAAGCTTTCTTT
>TRBJ2-2|.|TRBV4-1|.
CASSPRAPASSTGELFF
TGCGCCAGCAGCCCCCGGGCCCCCGCGTCAAGCACCGGGGAGCTGTTTTTT
>TRBJ1-2|many|TRBV7-6|.
CASSSGSGFGYTF
TGTGCCAGCAGCTCCGGAAGCGGCTTTGGCTACACCTTC
>TRBJ2-2|.|TRBV27|.
CASSPSLVTSNTGELFF
TGTGCCAGCAGCCCGTCGCTGGTAACCTCGAACACCGGGGAGCTGTTTTTT
>TRBJ2-1|.|TRBV19|TRBD1
CASSDWTGGDEQFF
TGTGCCAGTAGTGACTGGACAGGGGGAGATGAGCAGTTCTTC
>TRBJ1-1|many|TRBV6-2/TRBV6-3|TRBD1
CASILGDRNTEAFF
TGTGCCAGCATCTTAGGGGACAGAAACACTGAAGCTTTCTTT
>TRBJ2-5|.|TRBV10-3|TRBD2
CAISEFRLAGKETQYF
TGTGCCATCAGTGAGTTCCGACTAGCGGGGAAAGAGACCCAGTACTTC
>TRBJ1-2|few|TRBV6-5|.
CASMGGESLDGYTF
TGTGCCAGCATGGGGGGGGAATCATTGGATGGCTACACCTTC
>TRBJ1-1|many|TRBV27|TRBD1
CASSLTGGEDTEAFF
TGTGCCAGCAGTTTAACAGGGGGCGAGGACACTGAAGCTTTCTTT
>TRBJ2-1|few|TRBV7-9|TRBD1
CASSHPSEEDRGRGNEQFF
TGTGCCAGCAGCCACCCCAGCGAAGAGGACAGGGGGCGCGGCAATGAGCAGTTCTTC
>TRBJ1-2|.|TRBV2|.
CASSLLGGDYGYTF
TGTGCCAGCAGCCTACTTGGGGGTGACTATGGCTACACCTTC
>TRBJ2-1|few|TRBV7-3|TRBD2
CASSPGTSSASYNEQFF
TGTGCCAGCAGCCCCGGGACTAGCTCAGCCTCCTACAATGAGCAGTTCTTC
>TRBJ2-1|.|TRBV7-6|TRBD2
CASSLGGRLAGNEWFF
TGTGCCAGCAGCTTAGGTGGAAGACTAGCGGGGAATGAGTGGTTCTTC
>TRBJ1-1|few|TRBV6-6|TRBD1
CASRPLRTGTLGEAFF
TGTGCCAGCAGACCCCTCAGGACAGGGACTCTAGGTGAAGCTTTCTTT
>TRBJ1-2|few|TRBV27|TRBD1
CASSHRGRSGYTF
TGTGCCAGCAGTCACAGGGGAAGGAGTGGCTACACCTTC
>TRBJ2-1|once|TRBV29-1|.
CSVEGITRGSYNEQFF
TGCAGCGTTGAAGGAATCACTAGAGGCTCCTACAATGAGCAGTTCTTC
>TRBJ1-6|.|TRBV13|TRBD1
CASSLGYRGHSPLHF
TGTGCCAGCAGCTTAGGGTACAGGGGACATTCACCCCTCCACTTT
>TRBJ2-7|.|TRBV12-5|.
CASAFSGQSYEQYF
TGTGCTAGTGCTTTCTCCGGACAGTCCTACGAGCAGTACTTC
>TRBJ1-1|few|TRBV7-9|TRBD1
CASSSRQGGGTEAFF
TGTGCCAGCAGCTCCCGACAGGGTGGAGGAACTGAAGCTTTCTTT
>TRBJ1-3|.|TRBV2|.
CASTHEGPRNTIYF
TGTGCCAGTACCCACGAGGGCCCTAGAAACACCATATATTTT
>TRBJ2-5|few|TRBV20-1|.
CSARDLWAVTTETQYF
TGCAGTGCTAGAGATCTGTGGGCCGTAACTACAGAGACCCAGTACTTC
>TRBJ1-1|few|TRBV27|TRBD1
CASSLTYLGQGAGNTEAFF
TGTGCCAGCAGTTTAACTTACCTCGGACAGGGGGCCGGGAACACTGAAGCTTTCTTT
>TRBJ2-2|few|TRBV5-5|TRBD2
CASSAGLAGIYTGELFF
TGTGCCAGCAGCGCGGGACTAGCGGGGATATACACCGGGGAGCTGTTTTTT
>TRBJ2-1|.|TRBV19|TRBD2
CASREGGGNEQFF
TGTGCCAGTAGGGAAGGCGGGGGGAATGAGCAGTTCTTC
>TRBJ1-5|many|TRBV12-3/TRBV12-4|TRBD1
CASSSLPGQGIHSNQPQHF
TGTGCCAGCAGTTCCTTACCGGGACAGGGGATCCATAGCAATCAGCCCCAGCATTTT
>TRBJ1-1|.|TRBV7-3|.
CASSLLIHRPNTEAFF
TGTGCCAGCAGCTTATTGATCCACAGGCCGAACACTGAAGCTTTCTTT
>TRBJ2-3|few|TRBV24-1|TRBD2
CATSGTRGNTQYF
TGTGCCACCAGTGGGACTAGAGGAAATACGCAGTATTTT
>TRBJ1-2|.|TRBV9|.
CASSVGGDSNYGYTF
TGTGCCAGCAGCGTAGGAGGTGACAGTAACTATGGCTACACCTTC
>TRBJ2-3|many|TRBV7-2|.
CASSLLLGEDTDTQYF
TGTGCCAGCAGCTTGCTCCTGGGCGAAGACACAGATACGCAGTATTTT
>TRBJ1-2|.|TRBV29-1|.
CSVEDLGAGQKNYGYTF
TGCAGCGTTGAAGATCTTGGGGCTGGGCAAAAGAATTATGGCTACACCTTC
>TRBJ2-5|.|TRBV7-9|.
CASSRPTIRAAVQETQYF
TGTGCCAGCAGTCGCCCCACAATCCGGGCGGCCGTCCAAGAGACCCAGTACTTC